The clone carrying this T cell receptor (beta chain) was counted a single time. Unsorted PBMC DNA was sequenced on ten immunoSEQ deep assay plates. Sequencing used immunoSEQ multiplex PCR; TCRdb keeps in-frame clones, though not all of them. The sample shows about 490,000 clones, 70% to 80% of them seen only once. This sample was taken from a study of shared clonotypes between healthy human individuals. Study summary: Donor composition was a couple of women and a few men, aged 18 to 49.

Some 90 million PBMCs went into genomic DNA for unsorted samples. The CDR3 loop spans 14 amino acids. Trimming shortened V by 5 bases and J by 2 bases, and 11 bases separated the two germline ends. Per germline, CDR1 KGHSH and CDR2 LQKENI. The receptor was derived from a woman between 35 and 50 years old in good health. Some clones in this sample may be carry-over from other donors' samples. Sequenced: PBMCs. The chain has TRBV18 and TRBJ2-3; D is possibly TRBD1 (5 bases). The CDR3 sequence is CASSSQGHTDTQYF. CDR3 sequence (DNA): TGTGCCAGCTCATCTCAGGGTCACACAGATACGCAGTATTTT.